The 22 T cell receptor beta chains below all came from one sample that was sequenced in a study of CXCR3-negative and CXCR3-positive naive CD8 T cells. The TRB libraries of cDNA were built by UMI-labeled 5' RACE. After re-calling the 5' RACE reads, TCRdb lists one entry per CDR3 protein, DNA absent. Its listing shows around 50,000 distinct CDR3 sequences. Sequenced input: naive CXCR3- CD8+ T cells from blood. Subset noted: CD45RO-CCR7+CD27+CD95- naive CD8+ T cells lacking CXCR3 (TNR3-). The receptor set was obtained from a human donor in good health. Some clones in this sample may be carry-over from other donors' samples.

This chain uses TRBV7-8 with TRBJ2-6; the D gene TCRdb calls, TRBD1, cannot be checked with no DNA. CDR1 and CDR2 from the germline V gene are SGHVS and FQNEAQ. This CDR3 contains 15 residues. This chain's CDR3 is CASSLPGHPEQVLTF.

The CDR3 loop is CASSYSNHGYTF. The rearrangement joins TRBV6-5 to TRBJ1-2. From germline, CDR1 is MNHEY and CDR2 SVGAGI. This CDR3 has 12 amino acids.

CDR3 sequence reads: CASSLPTGKTYGYTF. The chain recombines TRBV5-6 with TRBJ1-2; the TCRdb D gene call, TRBD1, has no DNA to confirm it. The length of the CDR3 is 15 residues. From germline, CDR1 is SGHDT and CDR2 YYEEEE.

The chain carries TRBV6-6 and TRBJ2-1; with no DNA, the TCRdb D assignment of TRBD1 cannot be verified. Germline assignment: CDR1 MNHNY and CDR2 SVGAGI (reference sequence). The CDR3 is 15 amino acids. CDR3 region: CASSETGQAIIEQFF.

The chain uses TRBV20-1 and TRBJ1-5; the D call of TRBD1 rests on TCRdb alone, since no DNA is present to check it. This CDR3 is built from 13 residues. The germline V gene has CDR1 DFQATT and CDR2 SNEGSKA (reference sequence). The CDR3 loop is CSARDPGGQPQHF.

V usage is TRBV29-1 and J usage is TRBJ2-7; without DNA, the TCRdb call of TRBD2 cannot be checked. The CDR3 sequence is 12 residues long. CDR1 and CDR2 (germline): SQVTM, ANQGSEA. The CDR3 sequence is CSVGGGAGEQYF.

The chain is built from TRBV20-1 and TRBJ2-7; the D call of TRBD1 rests on TCRdb alone, since no DNA is present to check it. The germline gives CDR1 DFQATT, CDR2 SNEGSKA (reference sequence). The CDR3 is 14 residues long. CDR3: CSAAPSGAPYEQYF.

The chain is built from TRBV15 and TRBJ2-1; TCRdb names TRBD1, which stays unverified in the absence of DNA. The CDR3 loop spans 16 amino acids. Germline V gene data show CDR1 as LNHNV and CDR2 as YYDKDF (reference sequence). The CDR3 sequence: CATSRGGQGMFDEQFF.

This rearrangement joins TRBV19 to TRBJ2-1; TCRdb's D gene call, TRBD1, goes unchecked for lack of DNA. This CDR3 has 14 residues. Germline lookup yields CDR1 LNHDA and CDR2 SQIVND (reference sequence). The CDR3 here is CATKFGTGYNEQFF.

The chain employs TRBV18 and TRBJ2-7. Germline CDR1 reads KGHSH; CDR2 reads LQKENI. This CDR3 is built from 16 residues. This CDR3 reads CASSPAGQLSSYEQYF.

The chain uses TRBV7-2 and TRBJ2-7; the TRBD1 assignment by TCRdb is unverifiable without DNA. The CDR3 has 15 amino acids. The germline gives CDR1 SGHTA, CDR2 FQGNSA. CDR3: CASSLDRVLFYEQYF.

The chain carries TRBV6-2 or TRBV6-3 and TRBJ1-1; TCRdb picks TRBD1, but there is no DNA to check that call. Germline V lookup: CDR1 MNHEY, CDR2 SVGEGT. This CDR3 is 15 amino acids long. The CDR3 protein is CASSYSVQMNTEAFF.

This chain joins TRBV10-3 and TRBJ2-1. Germline V lookup: CDR1 ENHRY, CDR2 SYGVKD. The CDR3 length is 16 residues. The CDR3 loop is CAISDLTDNLGNEQFF.

This CDR3 is CASSQGGTWEGYEQYF. This sequence joins TRBV4-1 and TRBJ2-7; the TRBD2 assignment by TCRdb is unverifiable without DNA. CDR3 length: 16 amino acids. CDR1 is MGHRA, CDR2 YSYEKL, per germline.

The CDR3 reads CASSLYWTNTEAFF. The V call is TRBV28, the J call TRBJ1-1. The CDR3 runs 14 residues. Germline V gives CDR1 MDHEN, CDR2 SYDVKM.

The CDR3: CASSWGGMNEQFF. V is TRBV7-8 and J is TRBJ2-1; without DNA, the TCRdb call of TRBD1 cannot be checked. The CDR3 contains 13 residues. In germline, CDR1 is SGHVS, CDR2 FQNEAQ.

The rearrangement uses TRBV14 and TRBJ2-2; TCRdb picks TRBD2, but there is no DNA to check that call. Looked up from germline, CDR1 is SGHDN and CDR2 is FVKESK. This CDR3 has 17 residues. The CDR3 sequence: CASSQDEVAGLTGELFF.

The V call is TRBV29-1, the J call TRBJ2-7; TCRdb proposes TRBD1, but this gene call is untestable without DNA. Germline assignment: CDR1 SQVTM and CDR2 ANQGSEA. The CDR3 runs 16 residues. This CDR3 is CSVVGGGRQGFYEQYF.

This sequence joins TRBV7-2 and TRBJ2-7; the D call from TCRdb, TRBD1, cannot be confirmed without DNA. Germline values: CDR1 SGHTA, CDR2 FQGNSA. The CDR3 is 16 residues long. The CDR3: CASSLAWRNRPYEQYF.

The rearrangement links TRBV19 to TRBJ2-1; the TCRdb D gene call, TRBD1, has no DNA to confirm it. This CDR3 is built from 14 residues. Germline lookup yields CDR1 LNHDA and CDR2 SQIVND (reference sequence). CDR3 region: CASSPGGGRNEQFF. The variable domain in full, with the rest retrieved from reference TRBV19 and TRBJ2-1, is DGGITQSPKYLFRKEGQNVTLSCEQNLNHDAMYWYRQDPGQGLRLIYYSQIVNDFQKGDIAEGYSVSREKKESFPLTVTSAQKNPTAFYLCASSPGGGRNEQFFGPGTRLTVL.

The chain has TRBV2 and TRBJ2-1. Germline V lookup: CDR1 SNHLY, CDR2 FYNNEI. The CDR3 length is 11 residues. This chain's CDR3 is CASSEGNEQFF.

The gene calls are TRBV28 and TRBJ2-7; TCRdb outputs TRBD1, but without DNA this stays unchecked. The CDR3 sequence is 12 residues long. From germline, CDR1 is MDHEN and CDR2 SYDVKM. This CDR3 is CASSFNRVKQYF.